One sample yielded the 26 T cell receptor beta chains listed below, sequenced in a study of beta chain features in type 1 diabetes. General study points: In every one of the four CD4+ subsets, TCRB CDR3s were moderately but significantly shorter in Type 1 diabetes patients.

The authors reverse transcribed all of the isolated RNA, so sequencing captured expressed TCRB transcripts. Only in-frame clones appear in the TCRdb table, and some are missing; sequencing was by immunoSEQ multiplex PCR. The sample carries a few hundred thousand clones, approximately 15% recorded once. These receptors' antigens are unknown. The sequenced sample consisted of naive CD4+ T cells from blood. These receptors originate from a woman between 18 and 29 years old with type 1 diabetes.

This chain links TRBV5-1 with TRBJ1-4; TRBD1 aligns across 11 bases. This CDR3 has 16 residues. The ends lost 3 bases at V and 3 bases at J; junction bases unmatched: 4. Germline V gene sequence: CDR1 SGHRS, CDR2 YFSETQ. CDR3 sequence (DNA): TGCGCCAGCAGCTCCGGGACAGGGGGGCCTAATGAAAAACTGTTTTTT. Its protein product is CASSSGTGGPNEKLFF. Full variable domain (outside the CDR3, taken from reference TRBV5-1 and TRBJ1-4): KAGVTQTPRYLIKTRGQQVTLSCSPISGHRSVSWYQQTPGQGLQFLFEYFSETQRNKGNFPGRFSGRQFSNSRSEMNVSTLELGDSALYLCASSSGTGGPNEKLFFGSGTQLSVL.

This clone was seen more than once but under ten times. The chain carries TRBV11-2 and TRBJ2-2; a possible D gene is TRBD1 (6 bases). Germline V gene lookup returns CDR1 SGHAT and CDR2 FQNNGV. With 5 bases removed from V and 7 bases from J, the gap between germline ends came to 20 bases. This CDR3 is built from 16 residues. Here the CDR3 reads CASSRIGGEENGELFF. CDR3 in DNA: TGTGCCAGCAGCCGAATAGGGGGAGAAGAAAACGGGGAGCTGTTTTTT.

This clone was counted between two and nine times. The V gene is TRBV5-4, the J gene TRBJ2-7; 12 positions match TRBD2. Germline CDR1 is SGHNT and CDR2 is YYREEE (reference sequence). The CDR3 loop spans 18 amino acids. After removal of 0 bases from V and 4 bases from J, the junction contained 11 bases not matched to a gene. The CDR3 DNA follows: TGTGCCAGCAGCTTGGATGGCGCGGGTACTAGCGGGAGGTACGAGCAGTACTTC. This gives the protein CASSLDGAGTSGRYEQYF.

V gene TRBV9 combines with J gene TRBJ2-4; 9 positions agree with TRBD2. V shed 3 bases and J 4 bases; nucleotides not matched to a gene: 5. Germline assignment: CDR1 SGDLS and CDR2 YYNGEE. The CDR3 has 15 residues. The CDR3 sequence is CASSGAGGDKNIQYF. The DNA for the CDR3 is TGTGCCAGCAGCGGAGCGGGAGGCGATAAAAACATTCAGTACTTC.

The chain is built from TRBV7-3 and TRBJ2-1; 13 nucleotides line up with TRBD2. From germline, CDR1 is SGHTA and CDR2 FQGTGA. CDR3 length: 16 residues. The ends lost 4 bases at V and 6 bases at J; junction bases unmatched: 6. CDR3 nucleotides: TGTGCCAGCAGCTCGGGACTAGCGGGAATGGGCAATGAGCAGTTCTTC. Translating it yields CASSSGLAGMGNEQFF.

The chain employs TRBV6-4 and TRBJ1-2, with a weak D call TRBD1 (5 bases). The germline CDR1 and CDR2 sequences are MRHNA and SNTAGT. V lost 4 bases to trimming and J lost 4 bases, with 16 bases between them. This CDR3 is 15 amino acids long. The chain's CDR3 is CASSGGTPSLYGYTF. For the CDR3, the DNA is TGTGCCAGCAGTGGGGGGACTCCGAGCCTCTATGGCTACACCTTC.

The CDR3 loop is CASSQGGQGPPYEQYF. Written as DNA, the CDR3 is TGTGCCAGCAGCCAAGGGGGACAGGGTCCCCCCTACGAGCAGTACTTC. The chain joins TRBV4-2 to TRBJ2-7, with 9 bases identical to TRBD1. J gave up 2 bases and V 1 base, and 6 bases lay outside the gene matches. CDR3 size: 16 residues. Looked up from germline, CDR1 is LGHNA and CDR2 is YNFKEQ.

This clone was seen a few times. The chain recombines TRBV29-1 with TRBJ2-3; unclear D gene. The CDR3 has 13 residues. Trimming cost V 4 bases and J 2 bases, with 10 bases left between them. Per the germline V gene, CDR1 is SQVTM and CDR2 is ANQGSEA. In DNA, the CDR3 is TGCAGCGTTGTCGTCTCCTCCACAGATACGCAGTATTTT. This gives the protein CSVVVSSTDTQYF.

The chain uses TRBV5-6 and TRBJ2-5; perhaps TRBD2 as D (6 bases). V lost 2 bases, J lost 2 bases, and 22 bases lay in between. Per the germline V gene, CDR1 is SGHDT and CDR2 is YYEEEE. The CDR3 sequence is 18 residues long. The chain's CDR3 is CASSLDEGAGILQETQYF. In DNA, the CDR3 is TGTGCCAGCAGCTTAGACGAAGGGGCGGGGATTCTACAAGAGACCCAGTACTTC.

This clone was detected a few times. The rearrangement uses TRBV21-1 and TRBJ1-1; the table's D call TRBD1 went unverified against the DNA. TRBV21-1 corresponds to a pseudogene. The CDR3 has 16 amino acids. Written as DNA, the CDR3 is TGTGCCAGCAGCGCAACAGGGGGTAGTAACCCCACTGAAGCTTTCTTT. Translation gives CASSATGGSNPTEAFF.

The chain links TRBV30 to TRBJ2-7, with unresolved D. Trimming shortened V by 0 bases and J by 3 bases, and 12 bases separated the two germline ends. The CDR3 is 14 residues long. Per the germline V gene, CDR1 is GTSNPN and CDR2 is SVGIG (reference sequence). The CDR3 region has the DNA TGTGCCTGGAGTGTATTGGGCCTTTTCTACGAGCAGTACTTC. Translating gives CAWSVLGLFYEQYF.

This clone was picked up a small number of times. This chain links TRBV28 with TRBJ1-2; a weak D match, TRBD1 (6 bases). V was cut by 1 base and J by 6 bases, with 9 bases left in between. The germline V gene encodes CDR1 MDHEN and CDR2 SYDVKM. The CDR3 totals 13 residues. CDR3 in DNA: TGTGCCAGCAGTTTATTGTCAGGGGATGGCTACACCTTC. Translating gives CASSLLSGDGYTF.

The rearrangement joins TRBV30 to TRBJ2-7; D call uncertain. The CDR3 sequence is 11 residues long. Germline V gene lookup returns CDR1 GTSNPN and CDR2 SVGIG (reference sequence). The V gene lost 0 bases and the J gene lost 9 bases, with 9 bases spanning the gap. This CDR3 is CAWSVMGRQYV. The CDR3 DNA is TGTGCCTGGAGTGTAATGGGCAGGCAGTACGTC.

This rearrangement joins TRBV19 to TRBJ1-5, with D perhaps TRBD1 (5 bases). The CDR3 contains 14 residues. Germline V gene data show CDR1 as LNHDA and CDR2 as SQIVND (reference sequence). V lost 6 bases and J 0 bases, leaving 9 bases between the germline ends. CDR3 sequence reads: CASRVQGSNQPQHF. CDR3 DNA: TGTGCCAGTAGGGTCCAGGGTAGCAATCAGCCCCAGCATTTT.

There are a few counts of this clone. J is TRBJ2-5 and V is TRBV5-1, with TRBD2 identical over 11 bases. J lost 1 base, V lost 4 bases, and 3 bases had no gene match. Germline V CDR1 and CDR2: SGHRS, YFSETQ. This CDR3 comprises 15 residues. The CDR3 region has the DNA TGCGCCAGCAGCGAAGGGACTAGCGGCCAAGAGACCCAGTACTTC. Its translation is CASSEGTSGQETQYF.

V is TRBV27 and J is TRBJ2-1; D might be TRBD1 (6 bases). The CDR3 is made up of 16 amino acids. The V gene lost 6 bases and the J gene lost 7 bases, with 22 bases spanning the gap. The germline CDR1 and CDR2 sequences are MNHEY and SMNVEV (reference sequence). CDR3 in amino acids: CASRLYGAGAANEQFF. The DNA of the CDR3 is TGTGCCAGCAGGCTATATGGGGCAGGGGCGGCAAATGAGCAGTTCTTC.

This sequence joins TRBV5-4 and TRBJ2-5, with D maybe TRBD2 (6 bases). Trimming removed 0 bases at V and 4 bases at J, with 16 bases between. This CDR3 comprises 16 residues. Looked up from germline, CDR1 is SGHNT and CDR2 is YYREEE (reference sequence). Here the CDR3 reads CASSLDAGSSGETQYF. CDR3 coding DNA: TGTGCCAGCAGCTTGGACGCCGGGAGTTCGGGAGAGACCCAGTACTTC.

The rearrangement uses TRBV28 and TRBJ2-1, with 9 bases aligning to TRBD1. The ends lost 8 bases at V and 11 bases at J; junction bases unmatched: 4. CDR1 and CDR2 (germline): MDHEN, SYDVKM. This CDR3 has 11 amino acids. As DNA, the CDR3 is TGTGCCAGCCGCAACAGGGGGCAGCAGTTCTTC. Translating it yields CASRNRGQQFF.

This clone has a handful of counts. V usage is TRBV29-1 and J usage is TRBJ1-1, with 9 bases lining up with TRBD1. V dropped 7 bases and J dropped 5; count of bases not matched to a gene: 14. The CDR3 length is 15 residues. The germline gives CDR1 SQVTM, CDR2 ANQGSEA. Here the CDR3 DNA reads TGCAGCGGGGGGGAGGGACAGGGCAGACGAACTGAAGCTTTCTTT. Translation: CSGGEGQGRRTEAFF.

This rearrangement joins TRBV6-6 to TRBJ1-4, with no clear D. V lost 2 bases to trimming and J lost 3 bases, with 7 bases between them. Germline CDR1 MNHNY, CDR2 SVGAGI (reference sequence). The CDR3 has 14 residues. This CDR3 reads CASSYGGSNEKLFF. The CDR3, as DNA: TGTGCCAGCAGTTACGGCGGCTCTAATGAAAAACTGTTTTTT.

Here the CDR3 DNA reads TGTGCCAGTAATAACAGGGCTAACTATGGCTACACCTTC. Amino acid sequence: CASNNRANYGYTF. The V gene is TRBV19, the J gene TRBJ1-2; D is perhaps TRBD1 (6 bases). V was cut by 7 bases and J by 0 bases, with 9 bases left in between. Germline CDR1 and CDR2: LNHDA and SQIVND (reference sequence). The CDR3 covers 13 residues.

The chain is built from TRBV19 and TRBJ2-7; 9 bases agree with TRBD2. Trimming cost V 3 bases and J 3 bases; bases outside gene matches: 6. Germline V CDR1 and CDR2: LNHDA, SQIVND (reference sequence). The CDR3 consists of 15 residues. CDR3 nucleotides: TGTGCCAGTAGTATGAGGGGCGGGAGGGGCTACGAGCAGTACTTC. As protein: CASSMRGGRGYEQYF.

In DNA form, the CDR3 reads TGCGCCAGCAGCAAGGGACTAGCGGGTTACAATGAGCAGTTCTTC. Translating gives CASSKGLAGYNEQFF. The rearrangement joins TRBV4-3 to TRBJ2-1, with TRBD2 matching 12 bases. The V segment lost 5 bases and the J segment 4 bases; nucleotides outside the gene matches: 3. From germline, CDR1 is LGHNA and CDR2 YSLEER. The CDR3 contains 15 residues.

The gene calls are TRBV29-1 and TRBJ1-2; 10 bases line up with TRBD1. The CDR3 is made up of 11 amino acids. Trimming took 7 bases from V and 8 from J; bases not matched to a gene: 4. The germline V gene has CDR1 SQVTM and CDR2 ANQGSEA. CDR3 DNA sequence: TGCAGCGCAGGGACAGGGGAGGGCTACACCTTC. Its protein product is CSAGTGEGYTF.

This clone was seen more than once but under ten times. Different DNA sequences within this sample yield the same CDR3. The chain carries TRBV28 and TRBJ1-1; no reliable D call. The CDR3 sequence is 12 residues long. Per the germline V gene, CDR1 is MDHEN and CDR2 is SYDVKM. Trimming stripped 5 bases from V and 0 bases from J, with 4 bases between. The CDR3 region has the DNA TGTGCCAGCAGTCTTGTGAACACTGAAGCTTTCTTT. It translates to CASSLVNTEAFF.

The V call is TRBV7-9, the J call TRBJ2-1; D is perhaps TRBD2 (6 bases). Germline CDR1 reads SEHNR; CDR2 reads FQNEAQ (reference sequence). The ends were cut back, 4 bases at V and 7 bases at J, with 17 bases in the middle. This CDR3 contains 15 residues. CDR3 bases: TGTGCCAGCAGCTCGAAGGGGCTAGCGTGGAATGAGCAGTTCTTC. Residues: CASSSKGLAWNEQFF.